Below, 29 T cell receptor beta chains from the same sample are listed, as sequenced in a study of human T cells and chemical hapten exposure. One entry per CDR3 protein results from TCRdb running MiXCR on the RACE reads. The table includes about 68,000 distinct CDR3 sequences, approximately 11% detected once. Indicated time point: pre-sensitization, week 0. Sample treatment: therapeutic diphenylcyclopropenone sensitization with weekly scalp DPC. This material consisted of whole blood, taken in connection with sensitization to the hapten diphenylcyclopropenone (DPC). All receptors come from a woman aged 50 to 60 with alopecia areata. Some clones in this sample may be carry-over from other donors' samples.

In its sample, this clonotype was seen a few times. The V gene is TRBV28, the J gene TRBJ1-5, with a tentative D call TRBD1 (5 bases). CDR3 size: 13 residues. Trimming took 7 bases from V and 9 from J, leaving 16 bases between them. The germline V gene has CDR1 MDHEN and CDR2 SYDVKM. The CDR3, as DNA: TGTGCCAGCACCAGGGCCTTAAGTATGCCCCAGCATTTT. It codes for CASTRALSMPQHF.

This clonotype has a count of ten or more. This rearrangement joins TRBV11-2 to TRBJ1-5, with D hard to call. V lost 6 bases and J lost 7, with 16 bases in between. Germline V gives CDR1 SGHAT, CDR2 FQNNGV. The CDR3 consists of 14 residues. In DNA form, the CDR3 reads TGTGCCAGCAGTGTACCGTCGATGGAGCAGCCCCAGCATTTT. Translated, it gives CASSVPSMEQPQHF.

The chain is built from TRBV27 and TRBJ2-3, with D perhaps TRBD2 (5 bases). The CDR3 consists of 15 residues. Germline V lookup: CDR1 MNHEY, CDR2 SMNVEV (reference sequence). Trimming shortened V by 5 bases and J by 5 bases, and 17 bases separated the two germline ends. CDR3 protein: CASSRLRDFGDTQYF. CDR3 nucleotides: TGTGCCAGCAGTCGTCTCCGGGATTTCGGAGATACGCAGTATTTT.

In its sample, this clonotype was seen a few times. The chain uses TRBV2 and TRBJ1-2; D unresolved. The CDR3 consists of 13 residues. V dropped 1 base and J dropped 7 bases, with 10 bases sitting between them. Per the germline V gene, CDR1 is SNHLY and CDR2 is FYNNEI. In DNA form, the CDR3 reads TGTGCCAGCAGTGAAGGTGGATTTGGTGGCTACACCTTC. It specifies CASSEGGFGGYTF.

This clonotype was observed many times. The chain has TRBV23-1 and TRBJ1-1; a possible D gene is TRBD1 (5 bases). TRBV23-1 is an ORF, with its function uncertain. V gave up 10 bases and J gave up 1 base, with 13 bases separating them. The CDR3 is 13 amino acids. For the CDR3, the DNA is TGCGCCACCACCAGGGTAACGAACACTGAAGCTTTCTTT. Protein sequence: CATTRVTNTEAFF.

This clonotype was recorded a few times. This sequence joins TRBV18 and TRBJ2-5; D perhaps matches TRBD2 (6 bases). The length of the CDR3 is 15 residues. Trimming removed 0 bases at V and 5 bases at J, with 13 bases between. The germline gives CDR1 KGHSH, CDR2 LQKENI. The CDR3 region has the DNA TGTGCCAGCTCACCACCGTCGAACCGGGGGGAGACCCAGTACTTC. Its protein product is CASSPPSNRGETQYF.

This clonotype was counted between two and nine times. The V and J genes are TRBV7-8 and TRBJ2-5; possibly TRBD2 for D (6 bases). V shed 2 bases and J shed 0 bases, with 16 bases lying between them. The germline gives CDR1 SGHVS, CDR2 FQNEAQ. The CDR3 runs 17 residues. The CDR3 DNA reads TGTGCCAGCAGCTTACTGGGTGGGGCGGGGTACCAAGAGACCCAGTACTTC. Its translation is CASSLLGGAGYQETQYF.

As for this clonotype: It is unclear where the CDR3 begins or ends on the DNA, so no DNA is shown, and the CDR3 is as TCRdb lists it. The CDR3 is CASSTSGGSADTQYF. J is TRBJ2-3 and V is TRBV27; no check of the table's D call, TRBD2, against the DNA was made. Germline values: CDR1 MNHEY, CDR2 SMNVEV (reference sequence). Both ends counted, the CDR3 spans 15 residues.

This clonotype was seen at least ten times. The rearrangement links TRBV12-3 or TRBV12-4 to TRBJ1-5, with D unresolved. With 6 bases removed from V and 4 bases from J, the gap between germline ends came to 19 bases. The CDR3 runs 16 residues. The CDR3 DNA is TGTGCCAGCAGCCCCGGACCGGGCCTGGGGAATCAGCCCCAGCATTTT. This sequence encodes CASSPGPGLGNQPQHF.

This clonotype was seen a few times. The V and J genes are TRBV11-2 and TRBJ2-4; unclear D gene. The CDR3 spans 12 residues. Trimming pared 5 bases from V and 8 bases from J, leaving 10 bases between. CDR1 and CDR2 from the germline V gene are SGHAT and FQNNGV. CDR3 sequence reads: CASSPGGYIQYF. As DNA, the CDR3 is TGTGCCAGCAGCCCCGGTGGTTACATTCAGTACTTC.

This clonotype has ten or more counts. The V call is TRBV15, the J call TRBJ2-7; 7 bases match TRBD1. The ends lost 1 base at V and 5 bases at J; junction bases unmatched: 8. The CDR3 contains 15 residues. Germline CDR1 LNHNV, CDR2 YYDKDF (reference sequence). The CDR3 nucleotides read TGTGCCACCAGCAGAGGACGACAGGGATTCGACGAGCAGTACTTC. This translates into CATSRGRQGFDEQYF.

This clonotype turned up a few times. This sequence joins TRBV28 and TRBJ2-5, with D maybe TRBD2 (6 bases). In germline, CDR1 is MDHEN, CDR2 SYDVKM. This CDR3 spans 16 amino acids. V was shortened by 3 bases and J by 4 bases, with 18 bases between the two germline ends. The chain's CDR3 is CASSLLGMGEAETQYF. The CDR3 bases are TGTGCCAGCAGTTTGTTGGGAATGGGGGAGGCAGAGACCCAGTACTTC.

This clonotype turned up a few times. The rearrangement uses TRBV7-2 and TRBJ1-3; D unresolved. The germline CDR1 and CDR2 sequences are SGHTA and FQGNSA. Trimming removed 0 bases from V and 0 bases from J, with 6 bases in between. There are 15 residues in the CDR3. The CDR3 region has the DNA TGTGCCAGCAGCTTAGCGGCCAGCTCTGGAAACACCATATATTTT. It is translated as CASSLAASSGNTIYF.

V and J are TRBV12-3 or TRBV12-4 and TRBJ2-1, with D unclear. V lost 2 bases to trimming and J lost 8 bases, with 1 base between them. The length of the CDR3 is 10 residues. This CDR3 reads CASSLYEQFF. CDR3 coding DNA: TGTGCCAGCAGTTTATATGAGCAGTTCTTC.

The rearrangement joins TRBV29-1 to TRBJ2-5; a weak D match, TRBD2 (6 bases). Germline lookup yields CDR1 SQVTM and CDR2 ANQGSEA. Trimming cost V 4 bases and J 1 base, with 13 bases left between them. The CDR3 has 14 amino acids. The CDR3 sequence: CSVGDSTPQETQYF. For the CDR3, the DNA is TGCAGCGTTGGGGACTCAACCCCCCAAGAGACCCAGTACTTC.

This clonotype has just a few counts. CDR3 DNA: TGTGCCAGCTCACCCCAAGGCGGGAACATTCAGTACTTC. This encodes CASSPQGGNIQYF. V is TRBV18 and J is TRBJ2-4; maybe TRBD2 (5 bases). The V and J ends lost 3 bases and 7 bases respectively, with 10 bases between them. The CDR3 runs to 13 residues. CDR1 KGHSH and CDR2 LQKENI come from the germline V gene.

This clonotype was counted many times. The chain links TRBV6-6 to TRBJ2-7; either TRBD1 or TRBD2 may fit D (5 bases each). Germline CDR1 and CDR2: MNHNY and SVGAGI (reference sequence). Trimming cost V 6 bases and J 5 bases, with 11 bases left between them. This CDR3 contains 12 residues. The CDR3 loop reads CASRGDPHEQYF. The CDR3 nucleotides read TGTGCCAGCAGGGGGGATCCCCACGAGCAGTACTTC.

This clonotype came up many times. The chain has TRBV20-1 and TRBJ2-2; no clear D gene. From germline, CDR1 is DFQATT and CDR2 SNEGSKA (reference sequence). The germline V and J ends were trimmed by 1 base and 4 bases, with 16 bases remaining between them. CDR3 length: 16 amino acids. The chain's CDR3 is CSARVSSDVPTGELFF. CDR3 DNA sequence: TGCAGTGCTAGAGTCAGCTCGGACGTCCCCACCGGGGAGCTGTTTTTT.

The V and J genes are TRBV4-3 and TRBJ2-2; D is ambiguous. Trimming stripped 0 bases from V and 6 bases from J, with 2 bases between. This CDR3 comprises 12 residues. Germline values: CDR1 LGHNA, CDR2 YSLEER. In DNA, the CDR3 is TGCGCCAGCAGCCAAGACCCCGGGGAGCTGTTTTTT. Translation gives CASSQDPGELFF.

The rearrangement joins TRBV9 to TRBJ2-1; D may be TRBD2 (5 bases). V was cut by 0 bases and J by 4 bases, with 8 bases left in between. This CDR3 is 14 amino acids long. Germline CDR1 is SGDLS and CDR2 is YYNGEE. The CDR3 DNA is TGTGCCAGCAGCGTAGGCGAGCGGTACAATGAGCAGTTCTTC. Amino acids: CASSVGERYNEQFF.

The sample holds many counts of this clonotype. The chain employs TRBV19 and TRBJ1-3, with D unclear. Germline CDR1 is LNHDA and CDR2 is SQIVND (reference sequence). The CDR3 is 15 amino acids. The ends were cut back, 5 bases at V and 1 base at J, with 12 bases in the middle. The CDR3 region is CASSLAATSGNTIYF. In DNA, the CDR3 is TGTGCCAGTAGTCTCGCCGCGACGTCTGGAAACACCATATATTTT. The full variable domain, in which reference TRBV19 and TRBJ1-3 provide the parts outside the CDR3, is DGGITQSPKYLFRKEGQNVTLSCEQNLNHDAMYWYRQDPGQGLRLIYYSQIVNDFQKGDIAEGYSVSREKKESFPLTVTSAQKNPTAFYLCASSLAATSGNTIYFGEGSWLTVV.

This clonotype occurred many times. The chain recombines TRBV20-1 with TRBJ2-7; D call uncertain. V lost 0 bases and J 2 bases, leaving 11 bases between the germline ends. Germline-derived CDR1 and CDR2 are DFQATT and SNEGSKA (reference sequence). This CDR3 spans 14 amino acids. CDR3 sequence reads: CSARDTIVTYEQYF. For the CDR3, the DNA is TGCAGTGCTAGAGATACGATCGTCACCTACGAGCAGTACTTC.

This clonotype was seen at least ten times. The V and J genes are TRBV5-8 and TRBJ2-6; D gene unclear. The V gene's germline CDR1 is SGHTS and CDR2 YDEGEE. The V end was cut by 3 bases, the J end by 7 bases, with 17 bases between. The CDR3 is made up of 16 amino acids. The CDR3 region is CASSSSNKIGANVLTF. CDR3 nucleotide sequence: TGTGCCAGCAGCTCCAGTAACAAGATAGGTGCCAACGTCCTGACTTTC.

This clonotype was seen a few times. This chain joins TRBV2 and TRBJ2-7; D gene uncertain. Germline assignment: CDR1 SNHLY and CDR2 FYNNEI. The CDR3 consists of 11 residues. V lost 4 bases and J lost 4, with 5 bases in between. CDR3: CASSVNYEQYF. As DNA, the CDR3 is TGTGCCAGCAGTGTTAATTACGAGCAGTACTTC.

This clonotype was detected a few times. The chain couples TRBV7-2 to TRBJ2-5, with D maybe TRBD1 (6 bases). CDR1 and CDR2 (germline): SGHTA, FQGNSA. Trimming pared 4 bases from V and 4 bases from J, leaving 13 bases between. The CDR3 is 14 residues long. CDR3 sequence reads: CASSSTGRGETQYF. DNA of the CDR3: TGTGCCAGCAGCTCGACAGGTCGAGGAGAGACCCAGTACTTC.

This clonotype was picked up a small number of times. The chain links TRBV3-1 to TRBJ2-6; either TRBD1 or TRBD2 may supply D (5 bases each). Germline V gene data show CDR1 as LGHDT and CDR2 as YNNKEL (reference sequence). The CDR3 is 19 amino acids. V dropped 4 bases and J dropped 5 bases, with 24 bases sitting between them. The CDR3 loop reads CASSPGRVAGSLRANVLTF. The CDR3, as DNA: TGTGCCAGCAGCCCGGGAAGGGTGGCAGGGAGTCTTAGGGCCAACGTCCTGACTTTC.

This clonotype has ten or more counts. The CDR3 here is CASSQRGQYNEQFF. CDR3 nucleotide sequence: TGTGCCAGCAGCCAGCGGGGCCAGTACAATGAGCAGTTCTTC. The rearrangement joins TRBV4-2 to TRBJ2-1; possibly TRBD2 for D (6 bases). V shed 3 bases and J shed 4 bases, with 10 bases lying between them. This CDR3 contains 14 residues. CDR1 is LGHNA and CDR2 is YNFKEQ in the germline V gene.

This clonotype was found many times. The chain links TRBV5-5 to TRBJ1-4, with 7 bases aligning to TRBD1. V was clipped by 6 bases and J by 8 bases; unmatched bases: 10. Germline V gene sequence: CDR1 SGHKS, CDR2 YYEKEE (reference sequence). The CDR3 runs to 14 residues. CDR3 in amino acids: CASKLVSTGEKLFF. CDR3 sequence (DNA): TGTGCCAGCAAGCTTGTGTCGACAGGGGAAAAACTGTTTTTT. Drawing the rest from reference TRBV5-5 and TRBJ1-4, the complete variable domain is DAGVTQSPTHLIKTRGQQVTLRCSPISGHKSVSWYQQVLGQGPQFIFQYYEKEERGRGNFPDRFSARQFPNYSSELNVNALLLGDSALYLCASKLVSTGEKLFFGSGTQLSVL.

This clonotype was recorded many times. The V call is TRBV12-3 or TRBV12-4, the J call TRBJ2-7, with D perhaps matching TRBD1 (5 bases). The germline V and J ends were trimmed by 5 bases and 3 bases, with 8 bases remaining between them. The length of the CDR3 is 12 residues. The CDR3 region has the DNA TGTGCCAGCAGTCAGGGTGTCTACGAGCAGTACTTC. Encoded protein: CASSQGVYEQYF.